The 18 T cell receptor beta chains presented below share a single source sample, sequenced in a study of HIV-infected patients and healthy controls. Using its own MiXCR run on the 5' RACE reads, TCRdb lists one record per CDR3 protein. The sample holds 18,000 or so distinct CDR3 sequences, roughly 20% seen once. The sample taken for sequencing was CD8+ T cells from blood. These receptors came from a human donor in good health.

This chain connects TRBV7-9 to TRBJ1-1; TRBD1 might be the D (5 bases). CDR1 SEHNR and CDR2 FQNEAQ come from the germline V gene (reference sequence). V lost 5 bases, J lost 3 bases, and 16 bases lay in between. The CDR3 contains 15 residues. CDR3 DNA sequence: TGTGCCAGCAGCCCCCTTACAGGTCTGTACACTGAAGCTTTCTTT. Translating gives CASSPLTGLYTEAFF.

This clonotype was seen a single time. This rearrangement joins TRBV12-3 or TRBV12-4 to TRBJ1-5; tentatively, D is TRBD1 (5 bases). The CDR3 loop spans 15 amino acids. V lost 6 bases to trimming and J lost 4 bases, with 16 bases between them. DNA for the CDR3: TGTGCCAGCAGACTCGGGACCCTTGGGAATCAGCCCCAGCATTTT. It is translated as CASRLGTLGNQPQHF.

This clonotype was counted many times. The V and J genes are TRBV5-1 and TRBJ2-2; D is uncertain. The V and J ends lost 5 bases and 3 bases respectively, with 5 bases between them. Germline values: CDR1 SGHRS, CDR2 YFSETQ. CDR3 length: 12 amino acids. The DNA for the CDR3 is TGCGCCAGCAGTGAGTACACCGGGGAGCTGTTTTTT. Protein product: CASSEYTGELFF.

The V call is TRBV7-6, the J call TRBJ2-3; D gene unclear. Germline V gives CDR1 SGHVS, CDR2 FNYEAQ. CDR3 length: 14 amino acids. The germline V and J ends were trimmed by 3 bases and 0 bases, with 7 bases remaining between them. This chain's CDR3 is CASSFGRSTDTQYF. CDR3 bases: TGTGCCAGCAGCTTTGGGCGGAGCACAGATACGCAGTATTTT.

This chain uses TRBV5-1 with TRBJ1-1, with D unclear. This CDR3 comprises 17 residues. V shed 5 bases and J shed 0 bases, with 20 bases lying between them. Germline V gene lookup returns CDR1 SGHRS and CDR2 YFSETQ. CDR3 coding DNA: TGCGCCAGCAGAGCCAGGTTAAAGAGTGTAATGAACACTGAAGCTTTCTTT. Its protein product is CASRARLKSVMNTEAFF.

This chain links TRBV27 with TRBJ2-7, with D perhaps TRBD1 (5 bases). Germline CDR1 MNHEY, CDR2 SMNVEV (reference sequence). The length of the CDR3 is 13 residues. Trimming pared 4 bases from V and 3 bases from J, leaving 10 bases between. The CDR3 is CASSYRTLYEQYF. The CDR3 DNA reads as TGTGCCAGCAGTTACAGGACCCTCTACGAGCAGTACTTC.

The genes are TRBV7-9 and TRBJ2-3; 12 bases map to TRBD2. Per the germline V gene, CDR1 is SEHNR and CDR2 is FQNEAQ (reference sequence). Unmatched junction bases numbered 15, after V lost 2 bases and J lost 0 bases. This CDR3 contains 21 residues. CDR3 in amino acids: CASSLKGDTTSGGPSTDTQYF. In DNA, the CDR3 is TGTGCCAGCAGCTTAAAGGGGGATACGACTAGCGGGGGACCGAGCACAGATACGCAGTATTTT.

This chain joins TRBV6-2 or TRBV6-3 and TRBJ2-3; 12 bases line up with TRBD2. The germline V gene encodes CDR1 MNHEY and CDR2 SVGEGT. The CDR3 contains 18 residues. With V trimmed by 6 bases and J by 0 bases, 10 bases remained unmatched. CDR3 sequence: CASSPTGLAGPSTDTQYF. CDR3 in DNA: TGTGCCAGCAGCCCGACGGGACTAGCGGGTCCTAGCACAGATACGCAGTATTTT.

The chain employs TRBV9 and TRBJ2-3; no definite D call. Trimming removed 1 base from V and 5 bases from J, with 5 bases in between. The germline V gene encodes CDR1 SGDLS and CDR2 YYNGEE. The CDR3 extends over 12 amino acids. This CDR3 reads CASSVWGDTQYF. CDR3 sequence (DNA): TGTGCCAGCAGCGTATGGGGAGATACGCAGTATTTT.

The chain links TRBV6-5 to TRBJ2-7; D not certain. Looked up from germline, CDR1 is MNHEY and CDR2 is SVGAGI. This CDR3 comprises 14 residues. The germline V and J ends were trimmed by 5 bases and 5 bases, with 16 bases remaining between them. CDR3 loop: CASSPRSRTDEQYF. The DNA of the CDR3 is TGTGCCAGCAGTCCCCGCTCCCGAACGGACGAGCAGTACTTC.

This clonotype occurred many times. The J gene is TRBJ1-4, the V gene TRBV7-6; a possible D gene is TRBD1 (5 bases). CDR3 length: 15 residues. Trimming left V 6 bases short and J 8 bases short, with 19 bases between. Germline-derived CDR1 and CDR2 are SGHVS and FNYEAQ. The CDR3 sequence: CASRSPGDSREKLFF. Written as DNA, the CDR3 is TGTGCCAGCAGGTCCCCGGGGGATTCAAGGGAAAAACTGTTTTTT.

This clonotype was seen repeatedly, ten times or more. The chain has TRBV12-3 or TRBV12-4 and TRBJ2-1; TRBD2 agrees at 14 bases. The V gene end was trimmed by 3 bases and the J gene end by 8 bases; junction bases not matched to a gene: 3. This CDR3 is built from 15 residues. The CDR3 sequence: CASSFGTSGSHEQFF. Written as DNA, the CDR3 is TGTGCCAGCAGTTTTGGGACTAGCGGGAGTCATGAGCAGTTCTTC.

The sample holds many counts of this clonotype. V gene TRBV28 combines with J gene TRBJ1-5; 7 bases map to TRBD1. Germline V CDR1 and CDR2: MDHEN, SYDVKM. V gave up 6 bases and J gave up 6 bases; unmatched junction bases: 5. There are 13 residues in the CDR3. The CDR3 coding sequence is TGTGCCAGCAGCGTACAGGGGAGTCAGCCCCAGCATTTT. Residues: CASSVQGSQPQHF.

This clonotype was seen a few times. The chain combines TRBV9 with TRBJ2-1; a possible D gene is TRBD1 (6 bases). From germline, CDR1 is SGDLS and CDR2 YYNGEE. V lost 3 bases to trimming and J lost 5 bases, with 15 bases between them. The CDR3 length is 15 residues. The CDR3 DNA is TGTGCCAGCAGCGAACTAGGGGGTGCAAACAATGAGCAGTTCTTC. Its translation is CASSELGGANNEQFF.

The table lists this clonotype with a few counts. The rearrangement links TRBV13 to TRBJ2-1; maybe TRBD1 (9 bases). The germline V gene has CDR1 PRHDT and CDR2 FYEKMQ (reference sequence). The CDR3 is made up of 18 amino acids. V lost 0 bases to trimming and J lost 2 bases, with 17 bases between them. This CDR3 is CASSLGRAGDRAYNEQFF. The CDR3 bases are TGTGCCAGCAGCTTAGGCCGAGCGGGGGACAGGGCCTACAATGAGCAGTTCTTC.

The CDR3 loop is CASSQVRAAETGELFF. The CDR3 DNA reads TGCGCCAGCAGCCAAGTCCGGGCAGCGGAGACCGGGGAGCTGTTTTTT. The chain joins TRBV4-1 to TRBJ2-2; weak D call: TRBD2 (5 bases). The germline V and J ends were trimmed by 1 base and 5 bases, with 14 bases remaining between them. The germline V gene encodes CDR1 MGHRA and CDR2 YSYEKL. The CDR3 is made up of 16 amino acids.

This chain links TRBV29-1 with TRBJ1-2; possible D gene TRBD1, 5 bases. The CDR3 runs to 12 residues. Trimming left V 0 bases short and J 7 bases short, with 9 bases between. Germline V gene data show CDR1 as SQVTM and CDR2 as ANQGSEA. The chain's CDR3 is CSVEEGRGGYTF. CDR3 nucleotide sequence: TGCAGCGTTGAAGAGGGAAGGGGTGGCTACACCTTC. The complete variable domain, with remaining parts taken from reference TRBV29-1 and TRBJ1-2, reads SAVISQKPSRDICQRGTSLTIQCQVDSQVTMMFWYRQQPGQSLTLIATANQGSEATYESGFVIDKFPISRPNLTFSTLTVSNMSPEDSSIYLCSVEEGRGGYTFGSGTRLTVV.

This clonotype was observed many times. The DNA for the CDR3 is TGTGCCAGCAGTTCAGGGGGCCGCGGCTACACCTTC. Translated, it gives CASSSGGRGYTF. The V and J genes are TRBV7-9 and TRBJ1-2, with 8 bases identical to TRBD1. The germline V gene encodes CDR1 SEHNR and CDR2 FQNEAQ (reference sequence). Unmatched junction bases numbered 5, after V lost 6 bases and J lost 8 bases. The CDR3 covers 12 residues. Combining the CDR3 with reference TRBV7-9 and TRBJ1-2 gives the whole variable domain DTGVSQNPRHKITKRGQNVTFRCDPISEHNRLYWYRQTLGQGPEFLTYFQNEAQLEKSRLLSDRFSAERPKGSFSTLEIQRTEQGDSAMYLCASSSGGRGYTFGSGTRLTVV.